Listed here are 17 T cell receptor beta chains from one sample, sequenced in a study of control samples from healthy donors and cancer patients. The table came from immunoSEQ multiplex PCR; TCRdb's copy has only in-frame clones and leaves some out. The data contain roughly 100,000 clones, about 89% of them singletons. What was sequenced was PBMCs. These receptors all come from a man in his sixties with lung cancer.

The rearrangement uses TRBV25-1 and TRBJ1-2; D is undetermined. This CDR3 has 13 amino acids. Germline loops: CDR1 MGHDK, CDR2 SYGVNS. V gave up 5 bases and J gave up 5 bases, with 12 bases separating them. The CDR3 bases are TGTGCCAGCAGTAGATCAGGAGAGTATGGCTACACCTTC. Translated: CASSRSGEYGYTF.

The V and J genes are TRBV30 and TRBJ1-3; possible D gene TRBD1, 5 bases. The CDR3 is 13 amino acids. Germline CDR1 GTSNPN, CDR2 SVGIG (reference sequence). Between the trimmed V and J ends, which lost 4 bases and 0 bases, there was a span of 7 bases. The DNA for the CDR3 is TGTGCCTGGATCGGGGGCTCTGGAAACACCATATATTTT. It codes for CAWIGGSGNTIYF.

V and J are TRBV7-2 and TRBJ1-3, with D unresolved. Deletions cut 7 bases from V and 2 bases from J, with 9 bases between. Germline CDR1 is SGHTA and CDR2 is FQGNSA. CDR3 length equals 13 residues. The CDR3 DNA follows: TGTGCCAGCAACGTCGTCCCTGGAAACACCATATATTTT. Translation: CASNVVPGNTIYF.

The chain joins TRBV3-1 (or the pseudogene TRBV3-2) to TRBJ1-3; D is uncertain. The CDR3 is made up of 15 amino acids. The germline gives CDR1 LGHDT, CDR2 YNNKEL (reference sequence). Trimming stripped 8 bases from V and 1 base from J, with 15 bases between. CDR3 region: CASARSSGSGNTIYF. CDR3 DNA sequence: TGTGCCAGCGCCCGATCCTCGGGATCTGGAAACACCATATATTTT.

This chain uses TRBV30 with TRBJ1-2; D uncertain. CDR3 length: 13 residues. Trimming cost V 0 bases and J 8 bases, with 13 bases left between them. Germline V gene sequence: CDR1 GTSNPN, CDR2 SVGIG (reference sequence). The CDR3 loop reads CAWSVLRREGYTF. DNA for the CDR3: TGTGCCTGGAGTGTCCTCCGTCGGGAAGGCTACACCTTC.

The chain couples TRBV2 to TRBJ1-2, with 7 bases lining up with TRBD1. There are 13 residues in the CDR3. Per germline, CDR1 SNHLY and CDR2 FYNNEI. J lost 8 bases, V lost 5 bases, and 8 bases had no gene match. This CDR3 is CASSYTGAQGYTF. As DNA, the CDR3 is TGTGCCAGCAGTTACACAGGGGCGCAGGGCTACACCTTC.

The CDR3 region is CASSEATNTEAFF. Here the CDR3 DNA reads TGCGCCAGCAGCGAGGCGACGAACACTGAAGCTTTCTTT. The J gene is TRBJ1-1, the V gene TRBV10-1; D ambiguous. CDR1 is WNHNN, CDR2 SYGVQD, per germline (reference sequence). This CDR3 is built from 13 residues. The ends were cut back, 6 bases at V and 1 base at J, with 9 bases in the middle.

This clone came up a few times. The V call is TRBV29-1, the J call TRBJ2-3; D not certain. The CDR3 is 11 amino acids. Germline V gene sequence: CDR1 SQVTM, CDR2 ANQGSEA. V lost 7 bases and J 7 bases, leaving 12 bases between the germline ends. CDR3 in amino acids: CSDRATHTQYF. The CDR3, as DNA: TGCAGCGACCGGGCCACGCATACGCAGTATTTT.

The J gene is TRBJ2-6, the V gene TRBV4-1; D not resolved. Germline CDR1 is MGHRA and CDR2 is YSYEKL. This CDR3 is 14 amino acids long. V was cut by 3 bases and J by 4 bases, with 7 bases left in between. CDR3 amino acids: CASSQVWGANVLTF. CDR3 nucleotide sequence: TGCGCCAGCAGCCAGGTGTGGGGGGCCAACGTCCTGACTTTC.

This chain connects TRBV5-4 to TRBJ1-1; tentatively, D is TRBD1 (5 bases). This CDR3 spans 11 amino acids. V lost 2 bases to trimming and J lost 8 bases, with 7 bases between them. Germline loops: CDR1 SGHNT, CDR2 YYREEE (reference sequence). The CDR3 DNA reads as TGTGCCAGCAGCTTTGACAGCGAAGCTTTCTTT. Translating gives CASSFDSEAFF.

V usage is TRBV5-6 and J usage is TRBJ2-6; 9 nucleotides align to TRBD1. V lost 5 bases and J lost 1; bases outside the gene matches: 10. The CDR3 runs 18 residues. The germline CDR1 and CDR2 sequences are SGHDT and YYEEEE. The CDR3 loop is CASRRPGQGVSGANVLTF. CDR3 bases: TGTGCCAGCAGGCGTCCGGGACAGGGAGTATCTGGGGCCAACGTCCTGACTTTC.

In regard to this clone: A read error may account for a junction end that differs from germline. The genes are TRBV7-3 and TRBJ1-2, with a possible D match to TRBD1 (5 bases). Germline V gene sequence: CDR1 SGHTA, CDR2 FQGTGA. This CDR3 region has 14 residues. The CDR3 DNA reads as TGTGCCAGCAGCCCGGGACCTACGAATTATGGCTTCACCTTC. Protein product: CASSPGPTNYGFTF.

The genes are TRBV15 and TRBJ1-6; tentative D call: TRBD1 (5 bases). V was pared by 5 bases and J by 7 bases, with 6 bases between. Looked up from germline, CDR1 is LNHNV and CDR2 is YYDKDF (reference sequence). The CDR3 extends over 12 amino acids. CDR3 sequence reads: CATSSGNSPLHF. The CDR3 DNA follows: TGTGCCACCAGCTCAGGGAATTCACCCCTCCACTTT.

This clone was picked up a small number of times. J is TRBJ1-5 and V is TRBV4-1; D ambiguous. The CDR3 totals 16 residues. V was clipped by 0 bases and J by 0 bases, with 9 bases between them. Germline CDR1 and CDR2: MGHRA and YSYEKL. In DNA, the CDR3 is TGCGCCAGCAGCCAAGATGACGGGATTAGCAATCAGCCCCAGCATTTT. Translated, it gives CASSQDDGISNQPQHF.

The chain employs TRBV5-4 and TRBJ2-2; TRBD2 matches at 7 bases. Germline assignment: CDR1 SGHNT and CDR2 YYREEE (reference sequence). The CDR3 extends over 14 amino acids. V trimming: 0 bases; J trimming: 5 bases; junction bases outside the gene matches: 1. CDR3 in DNA: TGTGCCAGCAGCTTGGAGCGGGGAACCGGGGAGCTGTTTTTT. Its translation: CASSLERGTGELFF.

The V and J genes are TRBV6-5 and TRBJ1-2; D is unclear. Looked up from germline, CDR1 is MNHEY and CDR2 is SVGAGI. V was pared by 5 bases and J by 0 bases, with 13 bases between. The CDR3 totals 15 residues. The CDR3 bases are TGTGCCAGCAGTCGCCCACACAGTCCTAACTATGGCTACACCTTC. As protein: CASSRPHSPNYGYTF.

This clone showed up just once. The chain uses TRBV2 and TRBJ1-5; 9 bases agree with TRBD1. The CDR3 is 16 amino acids. Germline-derived CDR1 and CDR2 are SNHLY and FYNNEI. V lost 6 bases to trimming and J lost 5 bases; unmatched junction nucleotides: 11. In nucleotides, the CDR3 is TGTGCCAGCAGAGTGGACGGACAGGGGTCCTATCAGCCCCAGCATTTT. It is translated as CASRVDGQGSYQPQHF. Using reference TRBV2 and TRBJ1-5 for the parts outside the CDR3, the full variable domain is EPEVTQTPSHQVTQMGQEVILRCVPISNHLYFYWYRQILGQKVEFLVSFYNNEISEKSEIFDDQFSVERPDGSNFTLKIRSTKLEDSAMYFCASRVDGQGSYQPQHFGDGTRLSIL.